This T cell receptor beta chain came from a study of control samples from healthy donors and cancer patients. Using immunoSEQ multiplex PCR, the repertoire was profiled, and TCRdb retains in-frame clones only, with some absent. The sample yields roughly 120,000 clones, roughly 92% seen once. Germline loops: CDR1 SGHDT, CDR2 YYEEEE. This CDR3 contains 16 residues. Trimming left V 0 bases short and J 0 bases short, with 11 bases between. The TCR was taken from a young man in good health. The genes are TRBV5-6 and TRBJ2-3; D is unclear. The sequenced material came from blood. CDR3 sequence (DNA): TGTGCCAGCAGCTTGGGGAGCCTCTTTAGCACAGATACGCAGTATTTT. Its translation: CASSLGSLFSTDTQYF.